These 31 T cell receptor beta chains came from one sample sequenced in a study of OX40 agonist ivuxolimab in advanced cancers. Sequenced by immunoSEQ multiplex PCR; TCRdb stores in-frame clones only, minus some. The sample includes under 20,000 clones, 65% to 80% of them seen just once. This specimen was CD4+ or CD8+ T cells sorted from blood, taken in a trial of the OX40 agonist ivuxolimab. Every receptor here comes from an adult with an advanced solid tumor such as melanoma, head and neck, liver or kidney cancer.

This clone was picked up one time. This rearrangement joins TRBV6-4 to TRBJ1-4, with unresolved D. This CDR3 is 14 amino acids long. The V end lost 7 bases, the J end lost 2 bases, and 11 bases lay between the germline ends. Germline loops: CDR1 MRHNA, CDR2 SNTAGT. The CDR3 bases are TGTGCCAGCACCAGACACCTTACTAATGAAAAACTGTTTTTT. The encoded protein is CASTRHLTNEKLFF.

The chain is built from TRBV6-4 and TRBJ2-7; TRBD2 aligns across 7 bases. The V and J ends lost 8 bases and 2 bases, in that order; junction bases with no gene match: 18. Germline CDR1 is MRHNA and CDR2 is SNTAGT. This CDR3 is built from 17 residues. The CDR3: CASEGGLAEPRAYEQYF. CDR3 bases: TGTGCCAGCGAGGGAGGGCTAGCGGAGCCTAGGGCCTACGAGCAGTACTTC.

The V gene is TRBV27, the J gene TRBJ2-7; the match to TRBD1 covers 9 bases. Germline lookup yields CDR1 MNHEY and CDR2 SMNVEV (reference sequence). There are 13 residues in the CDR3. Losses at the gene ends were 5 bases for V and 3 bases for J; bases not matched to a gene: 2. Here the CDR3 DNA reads TGTGCCAGCAGTGAGGGACAGGGCTACGAGCAGTACTTC. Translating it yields CASSEGQGYEQYF.

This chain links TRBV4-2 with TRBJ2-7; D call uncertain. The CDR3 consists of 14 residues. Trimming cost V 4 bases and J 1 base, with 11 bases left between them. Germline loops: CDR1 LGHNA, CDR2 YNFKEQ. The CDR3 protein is CASSPDVLSYEQYF. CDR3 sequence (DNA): TGTGCCAGCAGCCCGGATGTTCTGTCCTACGAGCAGTACTTC.

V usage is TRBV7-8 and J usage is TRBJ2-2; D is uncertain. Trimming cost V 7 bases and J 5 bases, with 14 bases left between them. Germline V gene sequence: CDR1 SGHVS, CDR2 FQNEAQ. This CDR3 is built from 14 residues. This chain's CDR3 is CASIQVLGTGELFF. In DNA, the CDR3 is TGTGCCAGCATCCAGGTCCTAGGGACCGGGGAGCTGTTTTTT.

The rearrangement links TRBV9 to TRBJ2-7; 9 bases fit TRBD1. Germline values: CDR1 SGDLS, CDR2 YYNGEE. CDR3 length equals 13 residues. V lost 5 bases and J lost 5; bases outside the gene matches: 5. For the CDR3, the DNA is TGTGCCAGCAGTGGACAGGGGATCGACGAGCAGTACTTC. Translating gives CASSGQGIDEQYF.

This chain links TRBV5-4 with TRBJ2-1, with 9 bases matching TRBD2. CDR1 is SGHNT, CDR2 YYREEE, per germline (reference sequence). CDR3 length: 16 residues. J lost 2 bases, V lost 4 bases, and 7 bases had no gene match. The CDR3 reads CASSPEREDPYNEQFF. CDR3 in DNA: TGTGCCAGCAGCCCCGAGCGGGAGGACCCCTACAATGAGCAGTTCTTC.

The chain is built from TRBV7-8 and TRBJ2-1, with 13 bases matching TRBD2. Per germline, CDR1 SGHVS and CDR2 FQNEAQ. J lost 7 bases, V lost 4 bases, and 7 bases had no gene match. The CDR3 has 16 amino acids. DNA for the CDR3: TGTGCCAGCAGCTCCCCCGGACTAGCGGGAGCGAATGAGCAGTTCTTC. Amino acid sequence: CASSSPGLAGANEQFF.

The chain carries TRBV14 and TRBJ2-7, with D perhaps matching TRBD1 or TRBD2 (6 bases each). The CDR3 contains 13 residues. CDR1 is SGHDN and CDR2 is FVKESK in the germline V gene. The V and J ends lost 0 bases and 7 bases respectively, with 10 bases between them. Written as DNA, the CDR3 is TGTGCCAGCAGCCAAGACGGAGGGGGAGAGCAGTACTTC. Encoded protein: CASSQDGGGEQYF.

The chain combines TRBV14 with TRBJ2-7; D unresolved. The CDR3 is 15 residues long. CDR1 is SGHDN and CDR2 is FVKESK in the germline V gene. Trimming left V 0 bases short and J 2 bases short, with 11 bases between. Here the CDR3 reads CASSQDPARAYEQYF. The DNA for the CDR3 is TGTGCCAGCAGCCAAGATCCGGCTAGAGCCTACGAGCAGTACTTC.

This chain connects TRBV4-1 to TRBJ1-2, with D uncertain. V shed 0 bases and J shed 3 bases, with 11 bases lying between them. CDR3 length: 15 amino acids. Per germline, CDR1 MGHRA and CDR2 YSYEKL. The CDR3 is CASSQETASDYGYTF. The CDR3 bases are TGCGCCAGCAGCCAAGAAACAGCGTCGGACTATGGCTACACCTTC.

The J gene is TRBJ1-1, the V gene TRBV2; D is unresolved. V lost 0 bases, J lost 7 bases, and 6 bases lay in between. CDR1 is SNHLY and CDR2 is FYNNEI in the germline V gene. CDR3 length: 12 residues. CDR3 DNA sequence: TGTGCCAGCAGTGAAGCAAACCGTGAAGCTTTCTTT. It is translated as CASSEANREAFF.

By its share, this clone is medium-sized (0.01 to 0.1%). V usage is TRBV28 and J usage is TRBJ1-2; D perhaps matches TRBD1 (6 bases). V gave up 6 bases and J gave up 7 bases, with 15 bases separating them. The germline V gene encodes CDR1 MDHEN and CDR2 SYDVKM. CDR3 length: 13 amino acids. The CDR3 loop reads CASRGTRVSGYTF. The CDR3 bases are TGTGCCAGCAGAGGGACAAGGGTGAGTGGCTACACCTTC.

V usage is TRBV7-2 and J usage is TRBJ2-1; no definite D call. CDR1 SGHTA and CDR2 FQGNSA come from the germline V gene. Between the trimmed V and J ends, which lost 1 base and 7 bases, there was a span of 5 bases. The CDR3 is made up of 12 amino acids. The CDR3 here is CASSLGLNEQFF. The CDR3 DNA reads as TGTGCCAGCAGCTTAGGCCTTAATGAGCAGTTCTTC.

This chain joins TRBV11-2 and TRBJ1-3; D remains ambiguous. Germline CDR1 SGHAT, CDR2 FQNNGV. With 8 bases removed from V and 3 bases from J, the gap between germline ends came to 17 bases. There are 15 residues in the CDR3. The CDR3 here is CASGGRGNGGNTIYF. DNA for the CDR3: TGTGCCAGCGGAGGGCGGGGTAACGGTGGAAACACCATATATTTT.

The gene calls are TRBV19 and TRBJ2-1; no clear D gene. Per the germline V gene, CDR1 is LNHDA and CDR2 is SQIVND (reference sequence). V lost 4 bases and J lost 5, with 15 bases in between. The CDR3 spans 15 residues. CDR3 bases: TGTGCCAGTAGTACGGGCCCCCTACCCCACAATGAGCAGTTCTTC. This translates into CASSTGPLPHNEQFF.

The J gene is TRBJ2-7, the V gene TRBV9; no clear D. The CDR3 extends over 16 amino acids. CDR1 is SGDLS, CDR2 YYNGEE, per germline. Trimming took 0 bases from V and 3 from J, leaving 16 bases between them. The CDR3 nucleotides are TGTGCCAGCAGCGTAGCCCCCGCGGAGTCGGGCTACGAGCAGTACTTC. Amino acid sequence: CASSVAPAESGYEQYF.

In DNA, the CDR3 is TGTGCCAGCACCGCCACAAGGAATCCTCTCTATGGCTACACCTTC. Translating gives CASTATRNPLYGYTF. V and J are TRBV27 and TRBJ1-2, with D uncertain. Trimming took off 7 bases at V and 4 bases at J, with 19 bases between the two ends. Per germline, CDR1 MNHEY and CDR2 SMNVEV (reference sequence). CDR3 length equals 15 residues.

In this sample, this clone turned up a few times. Written as DNA, the CDR3 is TGTGCCAGCAGTGCCACCTCAGACAGGGATATCTACGAGCAGTACTTC. Its translation is CASSATSDRDIYEQYF. The rearrangement links TRBV6-4 to TRBJ2-7; 7 nucleotides agree with TRBD1. The CDR3 contains 16 residues. V lost 4 bases to trimming and J lost 3 bases; unmatched junction nucleotides: 12. Germline loops: CDR1 MRHNA, CDR2 SNTAGT.

The DNA of the CDR3 is TGTGCCAGCAGCTTAGTGGCCGGGACTAGCCCTCTAGAGCAGTACTTC. It specifies CASSLVAGTSPLEQYF. The rearrangement uses TRBV7-8 and TRBJ2-7, with TRBD2 identical over 9 bases. Looked up from germline, CDR1 is SGHVS and CDR2 is FQNEAQ. The CDR3 extends over 16 amino acids. The junction had 11 bases not matched to a gene; V was cut back by 1 base and J by 7 bases. Looking up the rest from reference TRBV7-8 and TRBJ2-7 gives the full variable domain: GAGVSQSPRYKVAKRGQDVALRCDPISGHVSLFWYQQALGQGPEFLTYFQNEAQLDKSGLPSDRFFAERPEGSVSTLKIQRTQQEDSAVYLCASSLVAGTSPLEQYFGPGTRLTVT.

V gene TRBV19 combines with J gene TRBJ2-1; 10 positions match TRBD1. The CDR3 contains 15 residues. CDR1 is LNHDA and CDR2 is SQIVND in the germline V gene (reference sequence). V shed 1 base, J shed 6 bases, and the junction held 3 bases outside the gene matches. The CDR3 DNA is TGTGCCAGTAGTATAGGGACAGGGGGAGGCAATGAGCAGTTCTTC. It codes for CASSIGTGGGNEQFF.

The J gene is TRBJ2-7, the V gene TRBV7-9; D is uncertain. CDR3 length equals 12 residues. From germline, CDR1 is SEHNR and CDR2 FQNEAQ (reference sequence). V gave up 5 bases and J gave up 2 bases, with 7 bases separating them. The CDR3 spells CASSRAPYEQYF. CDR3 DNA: TGTGCCAGCAGCAGGGCCCCCTACGAGCAGTACTTC.

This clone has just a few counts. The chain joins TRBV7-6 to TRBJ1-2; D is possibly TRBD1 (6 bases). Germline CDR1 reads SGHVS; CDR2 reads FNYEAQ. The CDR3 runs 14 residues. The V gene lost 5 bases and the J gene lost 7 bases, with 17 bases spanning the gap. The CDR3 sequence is CASSLGPGARGYTF. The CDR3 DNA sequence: TGTGCCAGCAGCCTGGGGCCGGGGGCTCGTGGCTACACCTTC.

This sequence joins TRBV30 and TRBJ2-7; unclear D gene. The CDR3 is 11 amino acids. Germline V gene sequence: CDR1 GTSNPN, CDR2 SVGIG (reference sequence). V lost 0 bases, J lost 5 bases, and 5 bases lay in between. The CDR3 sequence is CAWSVSHEQYF. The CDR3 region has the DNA TGTGCCTGGAGTGTGAGCCACGAGCAGTACTTC.

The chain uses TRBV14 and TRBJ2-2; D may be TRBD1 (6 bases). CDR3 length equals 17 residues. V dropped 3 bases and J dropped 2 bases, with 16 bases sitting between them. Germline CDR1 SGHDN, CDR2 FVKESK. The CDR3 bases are TGTGCCAGCAGCCATCCCGGGACAACTAAAAACACCGGGGAGCTGTTTTTT. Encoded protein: CASSHPGTTKNTGELFF.

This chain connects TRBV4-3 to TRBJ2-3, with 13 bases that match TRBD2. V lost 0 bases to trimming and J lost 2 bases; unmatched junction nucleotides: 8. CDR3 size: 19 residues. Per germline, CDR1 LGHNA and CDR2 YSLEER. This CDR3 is CASSQEGLAGRHPTDTQYF. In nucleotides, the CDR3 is TGCGCCAGCAGCCAAGAGGGACTAGCGGGACGCCACCCCACAGATACGCAGTATTTT.

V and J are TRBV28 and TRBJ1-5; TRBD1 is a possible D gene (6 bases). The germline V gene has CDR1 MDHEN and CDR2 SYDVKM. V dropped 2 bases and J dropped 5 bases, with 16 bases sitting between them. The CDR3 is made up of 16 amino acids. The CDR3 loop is CASSLQGIVIYQPQHF. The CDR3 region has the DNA TGTGCCAGCAGTTTACAGGGGATCGTTATATATCAGCCCCAGCATTTT.

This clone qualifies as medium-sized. The CDR3 is CASSPSGNTIYF. CDR3 DNA: TGTGCCAGCAGCCCCTCTGGAAACACCATATATTTT. The chain uses TRBV6-5 and TRBJ1-3; no firm D call. CDR3 length: 12 amino acids. Germline V gene sequence: CDR1 MNHEY, CDR2 SVGAGI. Trimming stripped 6 bases from V and 0 bases from J, with 3 bases between.

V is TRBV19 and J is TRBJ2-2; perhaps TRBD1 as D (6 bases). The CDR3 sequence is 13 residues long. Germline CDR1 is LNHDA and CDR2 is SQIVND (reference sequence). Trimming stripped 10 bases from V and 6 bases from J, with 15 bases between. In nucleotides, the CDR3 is TGTGCCATGAGGGACAAGATGGCCGGGGAGCTGTTTTTT. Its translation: CAMRDKMAGELFF. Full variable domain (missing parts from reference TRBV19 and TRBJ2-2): DGGITQSPKYLFRKEGQNVTLSCEQNLNHDAMYWYRQDPGQGLRLIYYSQIVNDFQKGDIAEGYSVSREKKESFPLTVTSAQKNPTAFYLCAMRDKMAGELFFGEGSRLTVL.

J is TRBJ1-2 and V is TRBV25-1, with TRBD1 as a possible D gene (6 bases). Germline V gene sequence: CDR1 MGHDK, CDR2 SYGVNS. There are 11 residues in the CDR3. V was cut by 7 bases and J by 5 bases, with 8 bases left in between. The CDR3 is CASNGQYGYTF. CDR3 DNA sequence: TGTGCCAGCAACGGACAGTATGGCTACACCTTC.

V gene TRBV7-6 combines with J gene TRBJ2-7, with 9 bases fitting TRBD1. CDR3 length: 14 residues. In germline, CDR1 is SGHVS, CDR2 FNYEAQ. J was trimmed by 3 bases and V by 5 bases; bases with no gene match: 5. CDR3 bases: TGTGCCAGCAGCATGGGACAGGGAGTCTACGAGCAGTACTTC. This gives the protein CASSMGQGVYEQYF.